This entry is about one T cell receptor beta chain. The entry originates in a study of control samples from healthy donors and cancer patients. This CDR3 has 15 residues. Germline V gene lookup returns CDR1 MNHEY and CDR2 SMNVEV (reference sequence). V shed 0 bases, J shed 6 bases, and the junction held 4 bases outside the gene matches. The assay was immunoSEQ multiplex PCR, and TCRdb's table has in-frame clones only and misses some. The table includes about 150,000 clones, roughly 92% detected once. The receptor comes from a woman aged 25 to 39 in good health. The sequencing input was blood. The chain links TRBV27 to TRBJ1-5; 8 bases are shared with TRBD1. CDR3 sequence reads: CASSLSAGGGQPQHF. CDR3 in DNA: TGTGCCAGCAGTTTATCAGCAGGGGGCGGTCAGCCCCAGCATTTT.